A single T cell receptor beta chain is shown here with its context. Antigen unknown. The germline V gene has CDR1 WNHNN and CDR2 SYGVQD (reference sequence). Losses at the gene ends were 5 bases for V and 3 bases for J; bases not matched to a gene: 9. This CDR3 spans 16 amino acids. The source of the sample is a study of cytomegalovirus exposure and HLA in healthy donors. Findings of the study overall: CMV serostatus was the sole immune exposure information available. Researchers catalogued 160 or so TCR beta chains as cytomegalovirus-associated. Reported results showed that the classifier diagnosed cytomegalovirus status with high specificity and sensitivity. In the analysis, some V segments, TRBV6-2 and TRBV6-3 included, were excluded as indistinguishable.

PCR primers comprised 60 Vbeta and 13 Jbeta primers. The table came from immunoSEQ multiplex PCR; TCRdb's copy has only in-frame clones and leaves some out. The sample holds over 150,000 clones, roughly 70% seen once. Sequencing was done on a sample of PBMCs. The clonotype originates from a woman aged 45-60 years in good health and CMV-seropositive. The chain uses TRBV10-1 and TRBJ2-7; 11 nucleotides agree with TRBD2. In nucleotides, the CDR3 is TGCGCCAGCAGTCCAACCCATACTAGCGGGGGCTACGAGCAGTACTTC. Its translation is CASSPTHTSGGYEQYF.